Each of the 20 T cell receptor beta chains below was sequenced from the same sample in a study of T cells in Graves' hyperthyroidism and ophthalmopathy. RNA transcripts yielded amplified TCR beta CDR3 regions. TCR CDR3 regions were first amplified by RT-PCR with HTBI primers. TCRdb recomputed calls from the multiplex PCR reads with MiXCR, one row per CDR3 protein. The sample yields about 500,000 distinct CDR3 sequences, 35% to 50% seen once. What was sequenced was peripheral blood or thyroid tissue (not recorded which). The receptor source for this set is an adult woman with Graves' disease, either hyperthyroidism or ophthalmopathy (not recorded which).

The chain joins TRBV20-1 to TRBJ1-4, with D possibly matching TRBD1 (5 bases). Germline V CDR1 and CDR2: DFQATT, SNEGSKA (reference sequence). This CDR3 contains 13 residues. With 3 bases removed from V and 10 bases from J, the gap between germline ends came to 15 bases. The DNA for the CDR3 is TGCAGTGCTAGGCGTCCGGGGGGTGCAAAACTGTTTTTT. Amino acid sequence: CSARRPGGAKLFF.

There are many counts of this clonotype. V gene TRBV20-1 combines with J gene TRBJ1-3; a weak D match, TRBD1 (5 bases). The CDR3 runs to 15 residues. Trimming removed 2 bases from V and 1 base from J, with 12 bases in between. Germline V gives CDR1 DFQATT, CDR2 SNEGSKA (reference sequence). The CDR3 protein is CSARRGDRSGNTIYF. Here the CDR3 DNA reads TGCAGTGCTAGAAGAGGGGATAGGTCTGGAAACACCATATATTTT.

The sample holds many counts of this clonotype. The chain is built from TRBV30 and TRBJ1-5, with unresolved D. Deletions cut 2 bases from V and 1 base from J, with 6 bases between. This CDR3 has 13 residues. CDR1 and CDR2 from the germline V gene are GTSNPN and SVGIG (reference sequence). DNA of the CDR3: TGTGCCTGGAGTATCCGGAGCAATCAGCCCCAGCATTTT. Translated: CAWSIRSNQPQHF.

The genes are TRBV7-2 and TRBJ1-5; a possible D gene is TRBD1 (6 bases). Germline CDR1 is SGHTA and CDR2 is FQGNSA. The CDR3 loop spans 15 amino acids. V gave up 1 base and J gave up 7 bases, with 14 bases separating them. CDR3 DNA sequence: TGTGCCAGCAGCTTAGGCAGGGGAACGGGACAGCCCCAGCATTTT. This gives the protein CASSLGRGTGQPQHF.

The V and J genes are TRBV5-1 and TRBJ2-7; no definite D call. Deletions cut 4 bases from V and 3 bases from J, with 14 bases between. Per the germline V gene, CDR1 is SGHRS and CDR2 is YFSETQ. CDR3 length: 14 amino acids. The CDR3 loop reads CASSPDGQVYEQYF. The CDR3 DNA is TGCGCCAGCAGCCCCGACGGGCAAGTCTACGAGCAGTACTTC.

This clonotype was detected only a few times. The rearrangement links TRBV7-2 to TRBJ1-1; 7 bases map to TRBD1. Germline lookup yields CDR1 SGHTA and CDR2 FQGNSA. The CDR3 is 11 amino acids. The ends lost 5 bases at V and 11 bases at J; junction bases unmatched: 5. The CDR3: CASSRRGDAFF. CDR3 sequence (DNA): TGTGCCAGCAGCCGCAGGGGGGATGCTTTCTTT.

J is TRBJ2-7 and V is TRBV29-1, with D uncertain. From germline, CDR1 is SQVTM and CDR2 ANQGSEA. V lost 3 bases and J 7 bases, leaving 13 bases between the germline ends. CDR3 size: 12 residues. CDR3 in DNA: TGCAGCGTTGACGGGTCGAGGCGAGAGCAGTACTTC. It encodes CSVDGSRREQYF.

V and J are TRBV15 and TRBJ1-3; weak D call: TRBD1 (5 bases). Germline V gives CDR1 LNHNV, CDR2 YYDKDF (reference sequence). The CDR3 has 13 residues. The V end lost 4 bases, the J end lost 7 bases, and 11 bases lay between the germline ends. CDR3 sequence reads: CATSISRENTIYF. DNA of the CDR3: TGTGCCACCAGCATATCCAGGGAGAACACCATATATTTT.

The rearrangement joins TRBV10-3 to TRBJ2-2, with 12 bases matching TRBD2. Losses at the gene ends were 10 bases for V and 0 bases for J; bases not matched to a gene: 12. From germline, CDR1 is ENHRY and CDR2 SYGVKD. There are 18 residues in the CDR3. CDR3 sequence: CASRIGLAGRSNTGELFF. The CDR3 DNA reads TGTGCCAGCAGGATCGGACTAGCGGGGCGATCGAACACCGGGGAGCTGTTTTTT.

The genes are TRBV7-9 and TRBJ2-2; TRBD2 matches 13 bases. Trimming removed 6 bases from V and 5 bases from J; junction bases left unmatched: 12. This CDR3 has 18 residues. The germline gives CDR1 SEHNR, CDR2 FQNEAQ (reference sequence). DNA for the CDR3: TGTGCCAGCAGTCCCCGACTAGCGGGAGGCCAGAGGACCGGGGAGCTGTTTTTT. Residues: CASSPRLAGGQRTGELFF.

This chain uses TRBV7-2 with TRBJ1-2; a possible D gene is TRBD1 (6 bases). The germline V and J ends were trimmed by 6 bases and 7 bases, with 12 bases remaining between them. The V gene's germline CDR1 is SGHTA and CDR2 FQGNSA. This CDR3 region has 12 residues. The CDR3 coding sequence is TGTGCCAGCAGACCCGGGACAACTGGCTACACCTTC. It specifies CASRPGTTGYTF.

The table lists this clonotype with many counts. This chain links TRBV10-2 with TRBJ1-1; D gene unclear. Deletions cut 3 bases from V and 1 base from J, with 9 bases between. This CDR3 spans 14 amino acids. Germline assignment: CDR1 WSHSY and CDR2 SAAADI. The CDR3 DNA reads TGCGCCAGCAGTGATACGGTACCGAACACTGAAGCTTTCTTT. Translation gives CASSDTVPNTEAFF.

This clonotype was recorded many times. The rearrangement links TRBV4-1 to TRBJ1-6; D might be TRBD1 (6 bases). CDR1 is MGHRA, CDR2 YSYEKL, per germline. Trimming left V 8 bases short and J 0 bases short, with 11 bases between. CDR3 length: 15 residues. As DNA, the CDR3 is TGCGCCAGCGGCGGAGGGGGCTCCTATAATTCACCCCTCCACTTT. This encodes CASGGGGSYNSPLHF.

This clonotype was recorded at least ten times. The chain couples TRBV7-9 to TRBJ2-5, with 7 bases lining up with TRBD1. The CDR3 length is 14 residues. Germline CDR1 reads SEHNR; CDR2 reads FQNEAQ (reference sequence). The J segment lost 0 bases and the V segment lost 6 bases, leaving 4 bases of the junction unmatched. The CDR3 DNA follows: TGTGCCAGCAGATCCGGGACAGACCAAGAGACCCAGTACTTC. This sequence encodes CASRSGTDQETQYF.

This clonotype has ten or more counts. The rearrangement links TRBV5-1 to TRBJ1-4, with unresolved D. With 0 bases removed from V and 5 bases from J, the gap between germline ends came to 8 bases. CDR1 and CDR2 from the germline V gene are SGHRS and YFSETQ. This CDR3 is 14 amino acids long. CDR3 amino acids: CASSLDSKNEKLFF. In nucleotides, the CDR3 is TGCGCCAGCAGCTTGGACAGTAAAAATGAAAAACTGTTTTTT.

The gene calls are TRBV7-9 and TRBJ2-5, with D perhaps TRBD2 (6 bases). This CDR3 contains 14 residues. Germline V lookup: CDR1 SEHNR, CDR2 FQNEAQ (reference sequence). Trimming pared 5 bases from V and 7 bases from J, leaving 17 bases between. The CDR3 region has the DNA TGTGCCAGCAGCCACCGGGACGAAGCGGGGACCCAGTACTTC. It encodes CASSHRDEAGTQYF.

The CDR3 DNA follows: TGTGCCACCAGCAGGGTCCGTCGGGGCAACACCTTC. Translating gives CATSRVRRGNTF. The V call is TRBV15, the J call TRBJ1-2; D is perhaps TRBD1 (5 bases). This CDR3 is 12 amino acids long. V shed 3 bases and J shed 12 bases, with 14 bases lying between them. Germline V gives CDR1 LNHNV, CDR2 YYDKDF (reference sequence).

This clonotype was counted once. This chain uses TRBV9 with TRBJ2-7; 8 positions match TRBD2. CDR1 and CDR2 from the germline V gene are SGDLS and YYNGEE. The junction had 8 bases not matched to a gene; V was cut back by 4 bases and J by 5 bases. This CDR3 contains 14 residues. In DNA, the CDR3 is TGTGCCAGCAGCCTTCCCGGGACTAGAGACGAGCAGTACTTC. This codes for CASSLPGTRDEQYF. Looking up the rest from reference TRBV9 and TRBJ2-7 gives the full variable domain: DSGVTQTPKHLITATGQRVTLRCSPRSGDLSVYWYQQSLDQGLQFLIQYYNGEERAKGNILERFSAQQFPDLHSELNLSSLELGDSALYFCASSLPGTRDEQYFGPGTRLTVT.

This clonotype showed up just a few times. The V call is TRBV7-9, the J call TRBJ2-7; 7 positions agree with TRBD1. The ends lost 6 bases at V and 3 bases at J; junction bases unmatched: 5. Per germline, CDR1 SEHNR and CDR2 FQNEAQ (reference sequence). The CDR3 is 13 amino acids. CDR3 in DNA: TGTGCCAGCAGACCTGACAGGGACTACGAGCAGTACTTC. As protein: CASRPDRDYEQYF. Supplemented by reference TRBV7-9 and TRBJ2-7, the full variable domain reads DTGVSQNPRHKITKRGQNVTFRCDPISEHNRLYWYRQTLGQGPEFLTYFQNEAQLEKSRLLSDRFSAERPKGSFSTLEIQRTEQGDSAMYLCASRPDRDYEQYFGPGTRLTVT.

On this clonotype itself: A much larger clone sits a single nucleotide away, making a read error possible. J is TRBJ2-7 and V is TRBV7-9; no clear D. The ends were cut back, 3 bases at V and 0 bases at J, with 6 bases in the middle. There are 13 residues in the CDR3. Germline CDR1 and CDR2: SEHNR and FQNEAQ (reference sequence). The CDR3: CASSFPASYEQYF. The CDR3 bases are TGTGCCAGCAGCTTCCCAGCCTCCTACGAGCAGTACTTC.